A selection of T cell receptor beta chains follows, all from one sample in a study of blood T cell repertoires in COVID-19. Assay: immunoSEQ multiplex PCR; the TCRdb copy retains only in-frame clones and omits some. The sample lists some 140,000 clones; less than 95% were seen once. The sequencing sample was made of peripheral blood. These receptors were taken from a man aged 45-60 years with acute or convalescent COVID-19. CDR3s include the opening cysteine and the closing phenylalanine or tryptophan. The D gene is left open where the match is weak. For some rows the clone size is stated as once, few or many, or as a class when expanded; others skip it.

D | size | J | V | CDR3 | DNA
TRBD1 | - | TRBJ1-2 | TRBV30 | CAWSGPDRGYYGYTF | TGTGCCTGGAGTGGACCCGACAGGGGGTACTATGGCTACACCTTC
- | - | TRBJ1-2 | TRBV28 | CASSLQHRFNYGYTF | TGTGCCAGCAGTTTGCAACACAGATTTAACTATGGCTACACCTTC
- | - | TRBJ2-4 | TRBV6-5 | CASSSTGVKNIQYF | TGTGCCAGCAGCTCGACAGGTGTCAAAAACATTCAGTACTTC
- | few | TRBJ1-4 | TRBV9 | CASSISGEGLNEKLFF | TGTGCCAGCAGCATCTCGGGGGAGGGCCTAAATGAAAAACTGTTTTTT
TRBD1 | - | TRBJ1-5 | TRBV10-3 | CAISGGTGTNQPQHF | TGTGCCATCAGTGGTGGGACAGGTACCAATCAGCCCCAGCATTTT
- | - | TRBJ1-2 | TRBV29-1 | CSVRNAWGRSNYGYTF | TGCAGCGTTAGAAACGCGTGGGGCCGCTCTAACTATGGCTACACCTTC
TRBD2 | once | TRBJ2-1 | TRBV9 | CASSGTSGGYNEQFF | TGTGCCAGCAGCGGCACTAGCGGGGGTTACAATGAGCAGTTCTTC
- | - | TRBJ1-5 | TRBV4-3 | CASSQEIEAQPQHF | TGCGCCAGCAGCCAAGAAATTGAGGCTCAGCCCCAGCATTTT
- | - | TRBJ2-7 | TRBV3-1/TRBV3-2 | CASSQRWQSYEQYF | TGTGCCAGCAGCCAAAGATGGCAGTCCTACGAGCAGTACTTC
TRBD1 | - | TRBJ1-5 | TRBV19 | CASSIDRQGANQPQHF | TGTGCCAGTAGTATCGACCGACAGGGTGCCAATCAGCCCCAGCATTTT
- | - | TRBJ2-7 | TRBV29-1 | CSVGQANYEQYF | TGCAGCGTTGGACAGGCCAACTACGAGCAGTACTTC
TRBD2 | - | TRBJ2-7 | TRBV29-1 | CSVTAGVGNEQYF | TGCAGCGTCACAGCGGGAGTGGGTAACGAGCAGTACTTC
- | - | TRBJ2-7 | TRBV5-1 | CASSLAGFHEQYF | TGCGCCAGCAGCTTGGCAGGGTTCCACGAGCAGTACTTC
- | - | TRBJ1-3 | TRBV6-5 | CASTKSGNTIYF | TGTGCCAGCACTAAATCTGGAAACACCATATATTTT
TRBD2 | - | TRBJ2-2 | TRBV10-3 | CAIRGGETGELFF | TGTGCCATCAGGGGAGGGGAGACCGGGGAGCTGTTTTTT
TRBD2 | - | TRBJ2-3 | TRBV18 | CASSLTSGSNTDTQYF | TGTGCCAGCTCTCTGACTAGCGGGAGCAACACAGATACGCAGTATTTT
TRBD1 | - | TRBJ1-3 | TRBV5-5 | CASSLGQGIGNTIYF | TGTGCCAGCAGCTTGGGACAGGGGATTGGAAACACCATATATTTT
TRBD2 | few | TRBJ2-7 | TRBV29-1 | CSVAGGAQSSYEQYF | TGCAGCGTTGCCGGGGGGGCGCAGAGCTCCTACGAGCAGTACTTC
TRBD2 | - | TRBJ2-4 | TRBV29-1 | CRAHGGRQTLAKNIQYF | TGCAGGGCTCATGGCGGGAGACAAACCCTAGCCAAAAACATTCAGTACTTC
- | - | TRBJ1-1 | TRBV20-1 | CSASPVMNTEAFF | TGCAGTGCTAGTCCGGTCATGAACACTGAAGCTTTCTTT
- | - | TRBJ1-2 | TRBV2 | CASSQLAGGSYGYTF | TGTGCCAGCAGCCAATTAGCGGGGGGCAGTTATGGCTACACCTTC
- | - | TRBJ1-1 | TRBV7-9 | CASSLWRGNTEAFF | TGTGCCAGCAGCCTCTGGAGGGGAAACACTGAAGCTTTCTTT
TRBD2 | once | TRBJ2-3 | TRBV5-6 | CASSLFRGGTDTQYF | TGTGCCAGCAGCTTATTCCGGGGGGGTACAGATACGCAGTATTTT
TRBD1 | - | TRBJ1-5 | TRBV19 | CASRGQGAGNQPQHF | TGTGCCAGTAGAGGACAGGGGGCGGGGAATCAGCCCCAGCATTTT
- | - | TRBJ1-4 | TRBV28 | CASTHQGVGNEKLFF | TGTGCCAGCACCCATCAAGGGGTCGGTAATGAAAAACTGTTTTTT
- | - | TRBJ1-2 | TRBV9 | CASSVGQATNYGYTF | TGTGCCAGCAGCGTAGGACAGGCTACTAACTATGGCTACACCTTC
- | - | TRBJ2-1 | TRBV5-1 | CASSQGDTNSYNEQFF | TGCGCCAGCAGCCAAGGGGACACCAACTCCTACAATGAGCAGTTCTTC
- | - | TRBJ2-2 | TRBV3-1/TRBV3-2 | CASSVSGELFF | TGTGCCAGTTCAGTCAGCGGGGAGCTGTTTTTT
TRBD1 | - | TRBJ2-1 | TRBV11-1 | CASSANRGHEQFF | TGTGCCAGCAGCGCAAACAGGGGGCATGAGCAGTTCTTC
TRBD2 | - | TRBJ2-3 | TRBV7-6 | CASSLRGGGGSTDTQYF | TGTGCCAGCAGCTTGCGCGGTGGCGGGGGGAGCACAGATACGCAGTATTTT
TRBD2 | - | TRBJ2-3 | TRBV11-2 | CASTPWVIAGGPTDTQYF | TGTGCCAGCACCCCTTGGGTAATAGCGGGGGGGCCAACAGATACGCAGTATTTT
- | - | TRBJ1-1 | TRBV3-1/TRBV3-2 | CASSQDREGNTEAFF | TGTGCCAGCAGCCAAGATCGGGAAGGGAACACTGAAGCTTTCTTT
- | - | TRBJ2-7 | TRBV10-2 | CASRYMASYEQYF | TGCGCCAGCAGGTACATGGCCTCCTACGAGCAGTACTTC
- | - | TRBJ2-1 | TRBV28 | CASSFQPPGSYNEQFF | TGTGCCAGCAGTTTCCAACCGCCGGGCTCCTACAATGAGCAGTTCTTC
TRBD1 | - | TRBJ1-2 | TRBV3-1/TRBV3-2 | CASSQRRTGGAYGYTF | TGTGCCAGCAGCCAACGAAGGACAGGGGGGGCGTATGGCTACACCTTC
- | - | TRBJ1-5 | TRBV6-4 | CASRPQRLYSNQPQHF | TGTGCCAGCAGGCCCCAAAGACTATATAGCAATCAGCCCCAGCATTTT
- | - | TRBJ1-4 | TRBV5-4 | CASSASGQPNEKLFF | TGTGCCAGCAGTGCCTCCGGACAGCCGAATGAAAAACTGTTTTTT
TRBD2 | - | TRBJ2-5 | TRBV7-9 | CASSLPRAGVRETQYF | TGTGCCAGCAGCTTACCACGAGCGGGAGTACGGGAGACCCAGTACTTC
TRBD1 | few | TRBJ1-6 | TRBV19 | CASRGTGGNSPLHF | TGTGCCAGTAGAGGGACAGGGGGTAATTCACCCCTCCACTTT
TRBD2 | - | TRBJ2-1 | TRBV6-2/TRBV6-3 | CASSLAGISYNEQFF | TGTGCCAGCAGTCTAGCGGGAATCTCTTACAATGAGCAGTTCTTC
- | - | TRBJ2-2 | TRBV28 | CASSLGGASGELFF | TGTGCCAGCAGCTTAGGGGGGGCCTCCGGGGAGCTGTTTTTT
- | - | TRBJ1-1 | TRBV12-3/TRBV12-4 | CASSLGGRTEAFF | TGTGCCAGCAGCCTGGGGGGGCGGACTGAAGCTTTCTTT
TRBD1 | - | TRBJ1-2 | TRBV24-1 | CATGQGEGYTF | TGTGCCACCGGACAGGGCGAGGGCTACACCTTC
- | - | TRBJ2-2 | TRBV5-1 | CASSLDRDTGELFF | TGCGCCAGCAGCTTGGACAGGGACACCGGGGAGCTGTTTTTT
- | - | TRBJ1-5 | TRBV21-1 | CASLGQGDSNQPQHF | TGTGCCAGTCTGGGACAGGGAGATAGCAATCAGCCCCAGCATTTT
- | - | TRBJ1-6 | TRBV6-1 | CASSETGHLNSPLHF | TGTGCCAGCAGTGAAACGGGACACCTTAATTCACCCCTCCACTTT
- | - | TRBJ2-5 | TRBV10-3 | CAATGQNQETQYF | TGTGCCGCCACGGGACAAAACCAAGAGACCCAGTACTTC
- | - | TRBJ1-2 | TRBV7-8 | CASGDRFRGNYGYTF | TGTGCCAGCGGCGACCGGTTTAGGGGAAACTATGGCTACACCTTC
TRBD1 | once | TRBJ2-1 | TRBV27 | CASSPDRGMIRAGEQFF | TGTGCCAGCAGTCCTGACAGGGGGATGATCAGGGCAGGTGAGCAGTTCTTC
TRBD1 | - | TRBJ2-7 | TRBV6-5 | CASRSGQGGEQYF | TGTGCCAGCAGGAGCGGACAGGGGGGCGAGCAGTACTTC
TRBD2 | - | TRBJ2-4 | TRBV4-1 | CASSQAAAGYEKAIQYF | TGCGCCAGCAGCCAAGCGGCAGCGGGATATGAAAAGGCCATTCAGTACTTC
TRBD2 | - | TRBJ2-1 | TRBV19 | CASSLTSGNEQFF | TGTGCCAGTAGCCTGACTAGCGGGAATGAGCAGTTCTTC
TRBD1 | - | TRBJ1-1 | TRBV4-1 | CASSQGRGRAGSKMNTEAFF | TGCGCCAGCAGCCAAGGCAGGGGGCGCGCGGGGTCGAAGATGAACACTGAAGCTTTCTTT
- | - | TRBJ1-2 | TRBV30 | CAWSAGPYYGYTF | TGTGCCTGGAGCGCGGGACCCTACTATGGCTACACCTTC
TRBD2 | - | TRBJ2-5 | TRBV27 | CASSSRTSGGTILQETQYF | TGTGCCAGCAGTTCACGTACTAGCGGGGGGACAATCCTCCAAGAGACCCAGTACTTC
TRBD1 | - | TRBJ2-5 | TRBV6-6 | CASSYPGTGGGETQYF | TGTGCCAGCAGTTACCCCGGGACAGGGGGTGGGGAGACCCAGTACTTC
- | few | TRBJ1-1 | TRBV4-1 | CASSQARIQNTEAFF | TGCGCCAGCAGCCAAGCTAGAATTCAGAACACTGAAGCTTTCTTT